One and the same sample provided the 12 T cell receptor beta chains below, sequenced in a study of shared clonotypes between healthy human individuals. Data came from immunoSEQ multiplex PCR; TCRdb stores just in-frame clones and leaves some out. Of 2 million to 2.5 million clones in the sample, nearly 97% were seen once. Sequenced input: naive CD4+ T cells sorted from blood. Subset here: CD45RA+ positively selected. These receptors all stem from a man younger than 35 in good health.

The V and J genes are TRBV19 and TRBJ2-6; D is uncertain. With 5 bases removed from V and 0 bases from J, the gap between germline ends came to 11 bases. Germline V lookup: CDR1 LNHDA, CDR2 SQIVND (reference sequence). This CDR3 contains 16 residues. This CDR3 is CASSLRLISGANVLTF. In DNA form, the CDR3 reads TGTGCCAGTAGTCTGCGCCTTATCTCTGGGGCCAACGTCCTGACTTTC.

This clone occurred once. Other DNA variants within this sample encode the same CDR3. The chain couples TRBV9 to TRBJ1-1; no definite D call. Germline V CDR1 and CDR2: SGDLS, YYNGEE. The V end lost 0 bases, the J end lost 1 base, and 4 bases lay between the germline ends. This CDR3 is 13 amino acids long. CDR3 coding DNA: TGTGCCAGCAGCGTAGGGTGGAACACTGAAGCTTTCTTT. This encodes CASSVGWNTEAFF.

The table lists this clone with a count of one. Different DNA sequences within this sample yield the same CDR3. The chain recombines TRBV5-1 with TRBJ1-1; D ambiguous. This CDR3 region has 13 residues. V lost 3 bases to trimming and J lost 0 bases, with 6 bases between them. The V gene's germline CDR1 is SGHRS and CDR2 YFSETQ. The CDR3, as DNA: TGCGCCAGCAGCTCTCTCATGAACACTGAAGCTTTCTTT. Encoded protein: CASSSLMNTEAFF.

The chain recombines TRBV12-5 with TRBJ2-7, with D unclear. The CDR3 has 14 residues. Germline CDR1 is LGHNT and CDR2 is FRNRAP. V was pared by 1 base and J by 6 bases, with 13 bases between. CDR3 sequence (DNA): TGTGCTAGTGGTTTGGGACCCTCGTACTCCGAGCAGTACTTC. Protein sequence: CASGLGPSYSEQYF.

V usage is TRBV5-1 and J usage is TRBJ2-1; TRBD2 matches 16 bases. The CDR3 extends over 17 amino acids. CDR1 and CDR2 (germline): SGHRS, YFSETQ. V lost 4 bases, J lost 5 bases, and 6 bases stayed unmatched. DNA for the CDR3: TGCGCCAGCAGCGAAGGGACTAGCGGGAGGGCTCACAATGAGCAGTTCTTC. This codes for CASSEGTSGRAHNEQFF.

This sequence joins TRBV5-4 and TRBJ2-7; 11 bases are a match to TRBD2. J lost 5 bases, V lost 4 bases, and 14 bases had no gene match. CDR1 and CDR2 from the germline V gene are SGHNT and YYREEE (reference sequence). The CDR3 length is 17 residues. CDR3 sequence: CASSPGGVAGGSNEQYF. CDR3 nucleotides: TGTGCCAGCAGCCCAGGTGGGGTAGCGGGAGGGTCGAACGAGCAGTACTTC.

As concerns this clone: The same CDR3 is also encoded by other DNA sequences in this sample. The chain recombines TRBV7-8 with TRBJ1-5, with D possibly being TRBD1 (5 bases). V lost 4 bases to trimming and J lost 3 bases, with 7 bases between them. CDR1 is SGHVS, CDR2 FQNEAQ, per germline. The CDR3 contains 13 residues. The CDR3 nucleotides are TGTGCCAGCAGCTCAGGGTCCAATCAGCCCCAGCATTTT. It encodes CASSSGSNQPQHF.

This clone was detected only once. The V and J genes are TRBV5-6 and TRBJ1-3; a weak D match, TRBD1 (6 bases). This CDR3 is 17 amino acids long. CDR1 and CDR2 from the germline V gene are SGHDT and YYEEEE. Trimming left V 2 bases short and J 0 bases short, with 15 bases between. For the CDR3, the DNA is TGTGCCAGCAGCTTACGACAGGCGGCCTCCTCTGGAAACACCATATATTTT. Translated, it gives CASSLRQAASSGNTIYF.

The V gene is TRBV18, the J gene TRBJ2-7; no reliable D call. This CDR3 spans 13 amino acids. CDR1 KGHSH and CDR2 LQKENI come from the germline V gene. V shed 3 bases and J shed 2 bases, with 8 bases lying between them. CDR3 bases: TGTGCCAGCTCACCGCAGGTTACCTACGAGCAGTACTTC. Protein product: CASSPQVTYEQYF.

The chain recombines TRBV5-4 with TRBJ2-3, with TRBD2 matching 10 bases. The V segment lost 4 bases and the J segment 6 bases; nucleotides outside the gene matches: 11. The CDR3 sequence is 16 residues long. Looked up from germline, CDR1 is SGHNT and CDR2 is YYREEE (reference sequence). The DNA of the CDR3 is TGTGCCAGCAGCGTCGGACTAGCGGTCGTCGGGGATACGCAGTATTTT. It codes for CASSVGLAVVGDTQYF.

As concerns this clone: Distinct nucleotide sequences in the sample also encode this CDR3. The chain uses TRBV11-2 and TRBJ2-5, with D unresolved. CDR3 length: 12 residues. Germline V lookup: CDR1 SGHAT, CDR2 FQNNGV. V lost 2 bases to trimming and J lost 5 bases, with 6 bases between them. The CDR3, as DNA: TGTGCCAGCAGCTTATTTCGCGAGACCCAGTACTTC. It is translated as CASSLFRETQYF.

The chain combines TRBV6-5 with TRBJ2-2, with TRBD1 matching 7 bases. Trimming removed 7 bases from V and 2 bases from J; junction bases left unmatched: 7. CDR3 length equals 15 residues. Germline CDR1 reads MNHEY; CDR2 reads SVGAGI. CDR3: CASTNGQVNTGELFF. The CDR3 DNA reads as TGTGCCAGCACCAACGGACAGGTTAACACCGGGGAGCTGTTTTTT.